One and the same sample provided the 30 T cell receptor beta chains below, sequenced in a study of blood T cells in healthy people across ages. A second PCR of roughly 7 to 11 cycles used a sample-barcoded 5' primer and a J-beta primer mix. MiXCR, applied by TCRdb to the 5' RACE reads, yields one record per CDR3 protein. The sample contains roughly 1,500,000 distinct CDR3 sequences, almost 35% of which appear only once. The sample taken for sequencing was blood. These receptors all come from a woman aged 25 to 39 in good health.

The sample holds a few counts of this clonotype. At one of its ends the junction is not consistent with the germline gene, which may arise from a read error. The chain links TRBV27 to TRBJ2-1, with D perhaps TRBD1 (5 bases). The CDR3 is made up of 12 amino acids. Germline loops: CDR1 MNHEY, CDR2 SMNVEV (reference sequence). The CDR3 loop is CASSSVRTQQFF. The CDR3 region has the DNA TGTGCTAGCAGTTCGGTCCGGACACAACAGTTCTTC.

This clonotype has a handful of counts. J is TRBJ2-7 and V is TRBV7-9; 8 positions agree with TRBD1. The CDR3 is 18 residues long. CDR1 and CDR2 from the germline V gene are SEHNR and FQNEAQ (reference sequence). J lost 2 bases, V lost 0 bases, and 12 bases had no gene match. CDR3 coding DNA: TGTGCCAGCAGCTTAGCGGGACACCAGGACAGGGATGCCTACGAGCAGTACTTC. It encodes CASSLAGHQDRDAYEQYF.

The J gene is TRBJ2-1, the V gene TRBV6-5; 7 bases line up with TRBD2. Unmatched junction bases numbered 18, after V lost 0 bases and J lost 1 base. The CDR3 runs 21 residues. Germline loops: CDR1 MNHEY, CDR2 SVGAGI. The CDR3: CASSYSPRGWGGPLSYNEQFF. The CDR3 coding sequence is TGTGCCAGCAGTTACTCGCCCCGGGGTTGGGGGGGTCCCCTTTCCTACAATGAGCAGTTCTTC.

This clonotype was detected a few times. V usage is TRBV12-3 or TRBV12-4 and J usage is TRBJ2-7; D unclear. V shed 3 bases and J shed 4 bases, with 13 bases lying between them. CDR3 length: 14 residues. The CDR3 here is CASSFMSDPYEQYF. DNA of the CDR3: TGTGCCAGCAGTTTTATGAGCGACCCTTACGAGCAGTACTTC.

With regard to this clonotype: It may be a read error: a sequence one base away is much more abundant. The rearrangement links TRBV29-1 to TRBJ2-1; no firm D call. Per germline, CDR1 SQVTM and CDR2 ANQGSEA. There are 10 residues in the CDR3. The CDR3 coding sequence is TGCAGCGCCCTCCCGGGTGAGCGGTTCTTC. Translation gives CSALPGERFF.

Points on this clonotype: A read error may be the cause here, since a much bigger clone is one base away. The CDR3 ends on some other residue instead of the conserved phenylalanine or tryptophan, so this is likely a read error. The chain joins TRBV25-1 to TRBJ2-5; D is unclear. The better agreement between TRBJ2-7 and the DNA end casts doubt on the J call. The V gene's germline CDR1 is MGHDK and CDR2 SYGVNS. CDR3 length: 13 amino acids. The CDR3 here is CASSDRWDYEQYL. CDR3 sequence (DNA): TGTGCCAGCAGTGATCGATGGGACTACGAGCAGTACTTA.

The chain carries TRBV7-2 and TRBJ2-1; D gene ambiguous. Trimming pared 1 base from V and 6 bases from J, leaving 13 bases between. There are 15 residues in the CDR3. The germline V gene has CDR1 SGHTA and CDR2 FQGNSA. CDR3 sequence (DNA): TGTGCCAGCAGCTTAGTTAGGCGATTGGTCAATGAGCAGTTCTTC. It yields the protein CASSLVRRLVNEQFF.

The chain has TRBV25-1 and TRBJ1-2; D is undetermined. Deletions cut 5 bases from V and 4 bases from J, with 14 bases between. The CDR3 runs 14 residues. Germline V lookup: CDR1 MGHDK, CDR2 SYGVNS. The CDR3 DNA reads TGTGCCAGCAGTTCCTCCCCAGCCCGCTATGGCTACACCTTC. Translation gives CASSSSPARYGYTF.

This clonotype came up a few times. The CDR3 loop is CSAIGQSTYEQYF. CDR3 DNA: TGCAGTGCCATAGGACAGAGTACCTACGAGCAGTACTTC. This chain connects TRBV20-1 to TRBJ2-7; D perhaps matches TRBD1 (6 bases). This CDR3 has 13 residues. CDR1 and CDR2 from the germline V gene are DFQATT and SNEGSKA (reference sequence). Trimming cost V 6 bases and J 2 bases, with 14 bases left between them.

Worth noting for this clonotype: A much bigger clone sits one base away, suggesting this may be a read error. V usage is TRBV7-9 and J usage is TRBJ1-1; 7 nucleotides align to TRBD1. The CDR3 is 12 residues long. The J segment lost 7 bases and the V segment lost 5 bases, leaving 4 bases of the junction unmatched. Per germline, CDR1 SEHNR and CDR2 FQNEAQ (reference sequence). As DNA, the CDR3 is TGTGCCAGCAGCCAGGGGGGGATTGAAGCTTTCTTT. Translating gives CASSQGGIEAFF.

This chain connects TRBV6-2 or TRBV6-3 to TRBJ1-2; 7 bases are a match to TRBD1. This CDR3 region has 17 residues. From germline, CDR1 is MNHEY and CDR2 SVGEGT. J lost 4 bases, V lost 2 bases, and 13 bases had no gene match. The CDR3 spells CASSYGESTGALYGYTF. The CDR3 nucleotides read TGTGCCAGCAGTTACGGAGAAAGTACAGGGGCTCTCTATGGCTACACCTTC.

This clonotype has just a few counts. The CDR3 protein is CSASRGANTGELFF. Written as DNA, the CDR3 is TGCAGTGCTAGTCGGGGGGCGAACACCGGGGAGCTGTTTTTT. The chain carries TRBV20-1 and TRBJ2-2, with 7 bases lining up with TRBD2. The V gene's germline CDR1 is DFQATT and CDR2 SNEGSKA (reference sequence). The V and J ends lost 3 bases and 0 bases, in that order; junction bases with no gene match: 1. CDR3 length: 14 amino acids.

The CDR3 spells CASSTGVEGHTF. The DNA for the CDR3 is TGTGCCAGCAGTACGGGAGTGGAGGGCCACACCTTC. The chain has TRBV6-2 or TRBV6-3 and TRBJ1-2, with D hard to call. Germline values: CDR1 MNHEY, CDR2 SVGEGT. This CDR3 has 12 amino acids. V dropped 5 bases and J dropped 12 bases, with 16 bases sitting between them.

The chain couples TRBV5-1 to TRBJ1-1; 9 bases map to TRBD1. Germline trimming cut 7 bases from V and 6 bases from J; bases unmatched to any gene: 7. The length of the CDR3 is 13 residues. CDR1 is SGHRS and CDR2 is YFSETQ in the germline V gene. CDR3 sequence: CASHGTGSSEAFF. The CDR3 bases are TGCGCCAGCCATGGGACAGGGTCATCTGAAGCTTTCTTT.

In this sample, this clonotype turned up many times. This rearrangement joins TRBV29-1 to TRBJ2-1; tentatively, D is TRBD1 (5 bases). This CDR3 is built from 16 residues. Germline V gene data show CDR1 as SQVTM and CDR2 as ANQGSEA. Trimming took 7 bases from V and 6 from J, leaving 25 bases between them. CDR3 amino acids: CSDRFAGQVDLNEQFF. CDR3 bases: TGCAGCGACCGGTTTGCAGGGCAGGTAGATCTCAATGAGCAGTTCTTC.

The chain couples TRBV28 to TRBJ1-1, with D possibly TRBD1 on 6 matching bases. The CDR3 length is 16 residues. Germline CDR1 MDHEN, CDR2 SYDVKM. V was shortened by 10 bases and J by 3 bases, with 24 bases between the two germline ends. The CDR3 DNA reads as TGTGCCACGCTGGGGCAGGGGTGGCCGTCAGACACTGAAGCTTTCTTT. Its protein is CATLGQGWPSDTEAFF.

At least ten counts were recorded for this clonotype. The rearrangement uses TRBV2 and TRBJ2-1; D possibly matches TRBD1 or TRBD2 (5 bases each). The CDR3 totals 11 residues. V shed 6 bases and J shed 10 bases, with 10 bases lying between them. Germline lookup yields CDR1 SNHLY and CDR2 FYNNEI. The CDR3 loop is CASSAGTEQFF. The CDR3 DNA is TGTGCCAGCAGCGCTGGGACGGAGCAGTTCTTC.

The chain has TRBV20-1 and TRBJ2-7; D is possibly TRBD1 (7 bases). This CDR3 spans 15 amino acids. The V gene lost 5 bases and the J gene lost 4 bases, with 21 bases spanning the gap. The germline gives CDR1 DFQATT, CDR2 SNEGSKA (reference sequence). CDR3 DNA: TGCAGTGCTCCCCACAGGGGTCGGAGGGATTACGAGCAGTACTTC. Residues: CSAPHRGRRDYEQYF.

There are a few counts of this clonotype. The chain is built from TRBV2 and TRBJ2-7; D perhaps matches TRBD1 (6 bases). The CDR3 has 14 residues. V was pared by 4 bases and J by 2 bases, with 12 bases between. Germline CDR1 and CDR2: SNHLY and FYNNEI. CDR3 sequence: CASSGGPKPYEQYF. DNA for the CDR3: TGTGCCAGCAGTGGGGGGCCGAAACCCTACGAGCAGTACTTC.

This clonotype showed up just a few times. This chain links TRBV27 with TRBJ1-1, with 10 bases fitting TRBD1. Germline CDR1 MNHEY, CDR2 SMNVEV (reference sequence). There are 15 residues in the CDR3. V lost 7 bases to trimming and J lost 0 bases; unmatched junction nucleotides: 5. The CDR3 loop reads CASIDRGHMNTEAFF. CDR3 nucleotide sequence: TGTGCCAGCATAGACAGGGGGCACATGAACACTGAAGCTTTCTTT.

This clonotype was counted between two and nine times. V is TRBV12-3 or TRBV12-4 and J is TRBJ2-7; D perhaps matches TRBD2 (6 bases). Trimming stripped 3 bases from V and 2 bases from J, with 14 bases between. The CDR3 length is 15 residues. CDR3 region: CASSLTTGVTYEQYF. The DNA for the CDR3 is TGTGCCAGCAGTTTGACGACGGGAGTTACCTACGAGCAGTACTTC.

This clonotype occurred a few times. The J gene is TRBJ2-7, the V gene TRBV28; 16 nucleotides agree with TRBD2. J lost 3 bases, V lost 5 bases, and 16 bases had no gene match. The CDR3 extends over 20 amino acids. Germline values: CDR1 MDHEN, CDR2 SYDVKM. The CDR3 sequence is CASSPRTGRGLAGGYYEQYF. In DNA, the CDR3 is TGTGCCAGCAGTCCCCGGACAGGGAGGGGACTAGCGGGAGGGTACTACGAGCAGTACTTC. The variable domain in full, with the rest retrieved from reference TRBV28 and TRBJ2-7, is DVKVTQSSRYLVKRTGEKVFLECVQDMDHENMFWYRQDPGLGLRLIYFSYDVKMKEKGDIPEGYSVSREKKERFSLILESASTNQTSMYLCASSPRTGRGLAGGYYEQYFGPGTRLTVT.

V and J are TRBV20-1 and TRBJ1-3; D is possibly TRBD1 (5 bases). Trimming stripped 3 bases from V and 0 bases from J, with 9 bases between. From germline, CDR1 is DFQATT and CDR2 SNEGSKA (reference sequence). The CDR3 totals 14 residues. The CDR3 DNA is TGCAGTGCTAGGGGGGTCAACTCTGGAAACACCATATATTTT. It yields the protein CSARGVNSGNTIYF.

J is TRBJ1-2 and V is TRBV20-1; D gene uncertain. Germline V lookup: CDR1 DFQATT, CDR2 SNEGSKA (reference sequence). Trimming shortened V by 5 bases and J by 5 bases, and 15 bases separated the two germline ends. The CDR3 totals 13 residues. Written as DNA, the CDR3 is TGCAGTGCTCCCCGCTCCCTCTGGTATGGCTACACCTTC. It is translated as CSAPRSLWYGYTF.

Comments on this clonotype: This clone may be a read error of a much larger clone one base away. The chain recombines TRBV20-1 with TRBJ1-5, with D possibly TRBD1 on 5 matching bases. Germline V CDR1 and CDR2: DFQATT, SNEGSKA (reference sequence). The CDR3 runs to 14 residues. The CDR3 DNA reads as TGCAGTGCTAGCTTGGGACCGGCAAATCGGCCCCAGCATTTT. As protein: CSASLGPANRPQHF.

This clonotype was seen only a few times. The rearrangement links TRBV27 to TRBJ2-1; a weak D match, TRBD2 (5 bases). There are 13 residues in the CDR3. V dropped 6 bases and J dropped 8 bases, with 14 bases sitting between them. Per the germline V gene, CDR1 is MNHEY and CDR2 is SMNVEV (reference sequence). CDR3: CASSHGLDYEQFF. Written as DNA, the CDR3 is TGTGCCAGCAGCCATGGACTCGATTATGAGCAGTTCTTC.

A note on this clonotype: One junction end does not reproduce the germline sequence, and a read error may be involved. This chain links TRBV30 with TRBJ2-3; D is possibly TRBD2 (5 bases). CDR1 is GTSNPN and CDR2 is SVGIG in the germline V gene (reference sequence). The CDR3 runs 11 residues. The CDR3 coding sequence is TGTGCCTGGACGCACGGGGATACGCGGTATTTT. This codes for CAWTHGDTRYF.

For this clonotype: A much larger clonotype is one base distant, so this may be a read error. The rearrangement joins TRBV5-6 to TRBJ2-7; 12 nucleotides line up with TRBD1. Per germline, CDR1 SGHDT and CDR2 YYEEEE. The junction had 5 bases not matched to a gene; V was cut back by 4 bases and J by 3 bases. This CDR3 has 15 amino acids. In DNA, the CDR3 is TGTGCCAGCAGCGCCGGGACAGGGGGCTACTACGAGCAGTACTTC. It specifies CASSAGTGGYYEQYF.

This clonotype was picked up a small number of times. The genes are TRBV20-1 and TRBJ2-5; 11 positions agree with TRBD2. The CDR3 covers 18 residues. Germline V lookup: CDR1 DFQATT, CDR2 SNEGSKA (reference sequence). J was trimmed by 0 bases and V by 0 bases; bases with no gene match: 9. CDR3 loop: CSARDPGTSGYYQETQYF. The CDR3, as DNA: TGCAGTGCTAGAGATCCCGGGACTAGCGGTTATTACCAAGAGACCCAGTACTTC.

V usage is TRBV20-1 and J usage is TRBJ2-5, with D tentatively TRBD2 (5 bases). Trimming removed 6 bases from V and 2 bases from J, with 13 bases in between. Germline CDR1 reads DFQATT; CDR2 reads SNEGSKA (reference sequence). The CDR3 extends over 13 amino acids. Here the CDR3 reads CSAPHRGQETQYF. Here the CDR3 DNA reads TGCAGTGCGCCTCATCGGGGACAAGAGACCCAGTACTTC.